One and the same sample provided the 12 T cell receptor beta chains below, sequenced in a study of T cells expressing NK-cell markers (dated by TCRdb to about 2020). The library was generated by 5' RACE. TCRdb names Illumina HiSeq 2000 as the instrument used. TCRdb reprocessed the reads, reporting each CDR3 protein sequence once and no DNA. The sample's clone listing holds roughly 390,000 distinct CDR3 sequences. Around 10% of the sample belongs to the ten largest clones. Material: blood T cells: a sorted CD56 or NKG2C T cell subset, CD4+ or CD8+ T cells, or bulk PBMC T cells (not recorded which). All receptors derive from a woman aged 50 to 65 in good health. Donor details come from another sample of the same person, matched by shared clones.

The rearrangement links TRBV5-1 to TRBJ1-5; there is no DNA to check the TCRdb D call of TRBD1. CDR1 SGHRS and CDR2 YFSETQ come from the germline V gene. The CDR3 totals 15 residues. The chain's CDR3 is CASSLGTLLDQPQHF.

The chain couples TRBV5-6 to TRBJ2-5; the D call from TCRdb, TRBD1, cannot be confirmed without DNA. Germline V gene data show CDR1 as SGHDT and CDR2 as YYEEEE. This CDR3 region has 16 residues. Here the CDR3 reads CASSLLPGQGEETQYF.

This chain uses TRBV7-9 with TRBJ1-4; with no DNA, the TCRdb D assignment of TRBD1 cannot be verified. The CDR3 has 16 amino acids. From germline, CDR1 is SEHNR and CDR2 FQNEAQ (reference sequence). The CDR3 loop is CASSLALGQANEKLFF.

This sequence joins TRBV9 and TRBJ2-1; the D gene TCRdb calls, TRBD2, cannot be checked with no DNA. Per the germline V gene, CDR1 is SGDLS and CDR2 is YYNGEE. This CDR3 comprises 16 residues. The CDR3 region is CASSVEAGLALNEQFF.

This chain connects TRBV7-9 to TRBJ2-7; TCRdb lists TRBD1, though no DNA is available to test this call. Germline lookup yields CDR1 SEHNR and CDR2 FQNEAQ (reference sequence). This CDR3 has 15 residues. The chain's CDR3 is CASSDHGTGGDEQYF.

The chain combines TRBV6-1 with TRBJ2-1. Germline loops: CDR1 MNHNS, CDR2 SASEGT. The CDR3 loop spans 13 amino acids. The CDR3 loop reads CASSEMSYNEQFF.

V usage is TRBV2 and J usage is TRBJ1-5; lacking DNA, the TRBD1 call made by TCRdb goes unchecked. CDR3 length: 15 amino acids. Germline CDR1 and CDR2: SNHLY and FYNNEI. The CDR3 region is CASSAWGGLHQPQHF.

This chain connects TRBV12-3 or TRBV12-4 to TRBJ1-1. This CDR3 comprises 17 residues. The CDR3 region is CASSPRGGGALRTEAFF.

The chain employs TRBV10-3 and TRBJ2-1; absent DNA, TCRdb's TRBD2 call cannot be checked. CDR1 and CDR2 (germline): ENHRY, SYGVKD. The CDR3 spans 18 residues. This CDR3 is CAISERTSGPLSYNEQFF.

The chain uses TRBV7-8 and TRBJ1-2. This CDR3 region has 13 residues. Germline values: CDR1 SGHVS, CDR2 FQNEAQ. CDR3: CASSPDGLYGYTF. The full variable domain, in which reference TRBV7-8 and TRBJ1-2 provide the parts outside the CDR3, is GAGVSQSPRYKVAKRGQDVALRCDPISGHVSLFWYQQALGQGPEFLTYFQNEAQLDKSGLPSDRFFAERPEGSVSTLKIQRTQQEDSAVYLCASSPDGLYGYTFGSGTRLTVV.

The chain links TRBV10-3 to TRBJ1-1; the TCRdb D gene call, TRBD1, has no DNA to confirm it. The CDR3 consists of 14 residues. Per the germline V gene, CDR1 is ENHRY and CDR2 is SYGVKD. The CDR3 protein is CAIWPGQLNTEAFF.

This rearrangement joins TRBV5-5 to TRBJ2-3; the TCRdb call, TRBD1, lacks DNA for checking. CDR1 and CDR2 from the germline V gene are SGHKS and YYEKEE (reference sequence). This CDR3 region has 18 residues. CDR3 sequence: CASSLSPPGRTFTDTQYF. Supplemented by reference TRBV5-5 and TRBJ2-3, the full variable domain reads DAGVTQSPTHLIKTRGQQVTLRCSPISGHKSVSWYQQVLGQGPQFIFQYYEKEERGRGNFPDRFSARQFPNYSSELNVNALLLGDSALYLCASSLSPPGRTFTDTQYFGPGTRLTVL.